This is a list of T cell receptor beta chains from one sample in a study of control samples from healthy donors and cancer patients. The repertoire was sequenced with immunoSEQ multiplex PCR; TCRdb's copy has only in-frame clones and lacks some. Here the sample spans around 80,000 clones, 91% being singletons. The sample comprised blood. The receptors were sampled from a man aged 45 to 65 in good health. Each CDR3 is given with its conserved first and last residue. D genes are given only for firm matches. Only part of the rows carry a size: once, few, many, or a class if the clone is expanded.

TRBJ1-2,TRBD1,.,TRBV7-2,CASSLQQGASMGTF,TGTGCCAGCAGCTTGCAACAGGGGGCTTCGATGGGTACCTTC
TRBJ2-5,TRBD1,.,TRBV29-1,CSVDGTGVGTQYF,TGCAGCGTCGACGGGACAGGGGTCGGGACCCAGTACTTC
TRBJ1-5,.,.,TRBV6-6,CASTLQVGQPQHF,TGTGCCAGCACCTTACAGGTTGGCCAGCCCCAGCATTTT
TRBJ1-3,.,.,TRBV6-2/TRBV6-3,CASSPGHTIYF,TGTGCCAGCAGCCCGGGACACACCATATATTTT
TRBJ1-2,.,.,TRBV30,CAWSARRSKGPYGYTF,TGTGCCTGGAGTGCCCGCAGATCGAAGGGGCCCTATGGCTACACCTTC
TRBJ2-3,.,few,TRBV10-3,CAISVSSRKRGTDTQYF,TGTGCCATCAGTGTTTCCTCCCGAAAGCGGGGCACAGATACGCAGTATTTT
TRBJ1-1,.,.,TRBV27,CASRVDSSAFF,TGTGCCAGCAGGGTGGACAGTTCAGCTTTCTTT
TRBJ1-6,.,.,TRBV23-1,CASSRNSPLHF,TGCGCCAGCTCCCGTAATTCACCCCTCCACTTT
TRBJ1-5,.,.,TRBV19,CASTAAYSNQPQHF,TGTGCCAGTACGGCGGCTTATAGCAATCAGCCCCAGCATTTT
TRBJ1-1,.,.,TRBV9,CASSAHHEGAFF,TGTGCCAGCAGCGCCCACCATGAGGGAGCTTTCTTT
TRBJ2-7,.,.,TRBV18,CASSPGLATYEQYF,TGTGCCAGCTCCCCGGGACTCGCGACCTACGAGCAGTACTTC
TRBJ2-3,.,.,TRBV24-1,CATSDLTTHGTDTQYF,TGTGCCACCAGTGATTTGACTACCCATGGAACAGATACGCAGTATTTT
TRBJ2-3,TRBD1,.,TRBV7-9,CASSWKGVNRGPDTQYF,TGTGCCAGCAGTTGGAAGGGGGTGAACAGGGGCCCAGATACGCAGTATTTT
TRBJ1-1,.,.,TRBV5-6,CASSPGNTEAFF,TGTGCCAGCAGCCCAGGGAACACTGAAGCTTTCTTT
TRBJ2-2,TRBD1,.,TRBV6-5,CASSYFPGGNTGELFF,TGTGCCAGCAGTTACTTCCCAGGGGGTAATACCGGGGAGCTGTTTTTT
TRBJ2-7,.,once,TRBV10-3,CAISESLDEQYF,TGTGCCATCAGTGAGTCCCTGGACGAGCAGTACTTC
TRBJ1-5,.,.,TRBV6-1,CASSERVGAGQPQHF,TGTGCCAGCAGTGAAAGAGTGGGGGCAGGACAGCCCCAGCATTTT
TRBJ1-2,TRBD1,.,TRBV5-4,CASSLDRGKTYGYTF,TGTGCCAGCAGCTTGGACAGGGGAAAAACCTATGGCTACACCTTC
TRBJ2-7,.,.,TRBV30,CAWKSGSYEQYF,TGTGCCTGGAAGTCGGGGAGCTACGAGCAGTACTTC
TRBJ1-2,TRBD1,.,TRBV6-4,CASSEGTGTGYTF,TGTGCCAGCAGTGAGGGGACAGGGACTGGCTACACCTTC
TRBJ2-2,.,.,TRBV19,CASSIFLHPPGELFF,TGTGCCAGTAGTATATTCCTCCACCCCCCCGGGGAGCTGTTTTTT
TRBJ2-2,.,.,TRBV7-8,CASSLAGRTGELFF,TGTGCCAGCAGCTTAGCGGGGAGGACCGGGGAGCTGTTTTTT
TRBJ1-5,.,.,TRBV5-8,CASRGALNQPQHF,TGTGCCAGCAGGGGGGCCCTCAATCAGCCCCAGCATTTT
TRBJ1-2,.,.,TRBV7-9,CASSLVDKGGYTF,TGTGCCAGCAGCTTAGTGGATAAGGGTGGCTACACCTTC
TRBJ1-5,.,.,TRBV18,CASSPLAGTASNQPQHF,TGTGCCAGCTCACCATTGGCAGGAACGGCCAGCAATCAGCCCCAGCATTTT
TRBJ2-7,TRBD2,.,TRBV5-1,CASSPGLAGGTQYF,TGCGCCAGCAGCCCGGGACTAGCGGGGGGCACGCAGTACTTC
TRBJ2-5,.,.,TRBV19,CASSSQGTGKETQYF,TGTGCCAGTAGTTCTCAGGGGACTGGGAAAGAGACCCAGTACTTC
TRBJ2-7,TRBD2,once,TRBV11-2,CASSTEGASGDYEQYF,TGTGCCAGCAGCACCGAGGGGGCTAGCGGGGACTACGAGCAGTACTTC
TRBJ1-4,.,.,TRBV19,CASRDGSATNEKLFF,TGTGCCAGTAGGGACGGGAGTGCAACTAATGAAAAACTGTTTTTT
TRBJ2-2,.,.,TRBV5-1,CASSRDHTGELFF,TGCGCCAGCAGCCGGGACCATACCGGGGAGCTGTTTTTT
TRBJ1-5,TRBD1,.,TRBV5-6,CASSAEEGQGYQPQHF,TGTGCCAGCAGCGCGGAGGAGGGACAGGGGTATCAGCCCCAGCATTTT
TRBJ2-3,.,.,TRBV24-1,CATSDSPRPDTQYF,TGTGCCACCAGTGATTCTCCTCGTCCAGATACGCAGTATTTT
TRBJ1-5,.,once,TRBV6-6,CASTGGNQPQHF,TGTGCCAGCACGGGGGGCAATCAGCCCCAGCATTTT
TRBJ1-6,.,few,TRBV2,CASSLTTDSPLHF,TGTGCCAGCAGTCTAACCACGGATTCACCCCTCCACTTT
TRBJ2-7,.,.,TRBV15,CATSRDQTRLRGEQYF,TGTGCCACCAGCAGAGACCAGACTCGTTTGAGGGGGGAGCAGTACTTC
TRBJ1-1,.,.,TRBV5-1,CASSLVSPGMNTEAFF,TGCGCCAGCAGCTTGGTTTCCCCAGGGATGAACACTGAAGCTTTCTTT
TRBJ2-5,.,.,TRBV5-1,CASSHGGGAETQYF,TGCGCCAGCAGCCATGGAGGGGGCGCAGAGACCCAGTACTTC